This T cell receptor (beta chain) was obtained from a study of blood T cell repertoires in COVID-19. About the study: PBMCs, B-cell-depleted T cells, or T cells were the source of the cDNA or gDNA that made up the material.

Source study methods: Amplification of reference gene primers was used by the study to estimate nucleated cell counts. Assay: immunoSEQ multiplex PCR; the TCRdb copy retains only in-frame clones and omits some. From that table come the V and J calls and clone size; the DNA was used to work out D and trimming. The sample includes roughly 160,000 clones, approximately 85% of them seen just once. Trimming took 5 bases from V and 12 from J; bases not matched to a gene: 17. The V gene's germline CDR1 is MDHEN and CDR2 SYDVKM. The CDR3 spans 15 residues. Seattle enrolled patients during active infection and tracked them longitudinally.

Sequencing used peripheral blood. The receptor was isolated from an elderly man with COVID-19, enrolled during active disease. The chain carries TRBV28 and TRBJ1-1; TRBD1 aligns across 8 bases. CDR3 nucleotide sequence: TGTGCCAGCAGTGCATCTTTTGACAGGGGAGACCGAACTTTCTTT. Translating gives CASSASFDRGDRTFF.